The clone carrying this T cell receptor beta chain was detected only once. This entry comes from a study of shared T cell receptors in the human thymus. CDR1 is SGHDN, CDR2 FVKESK, per germline. With 0 bases clipped from V and 5 bases from J, the junction kept 7 bases outside the gene matches. This CDR3 is built from 16 residues. TCRdb keeps only in-frame clones here, not all; method: immunoSEQ multiplex PCR. The sample includes roughly 660,000 clones, 85% to 90% of them seen just once. This same sample was also taken into another study, of human thymus T cells. This second study notes: Donation came from healthy Finnish infants having corrective surgery for congenital heart defects. Corrective cardiac operations yielded the resected thymus tissue. It looked as if thymic and blood repertoires used V and J genes in a biased way. Related work found strong thymic repertoire overlap between unrelated individuals.

The chain has TRBV14 and TRBJ2-5; 9 positions match TRBD1. The clonotype comes from a boy under three years old with a congenital heart defect. The sequenced sample consisted of thymocytes. The CDR3 DNA follows: TGTGCCAGCAGCCAAGAACCGACAGGGGGACGGGAGACCCAGTACTTC. Translation: CASSQEPTGGRETQYF.